The 16 T cell receptor beta chains below come from one sample, sequenced in a study of blood T cell repertoires in COVID-19. Assay: immunoSEQ multiplex PCR; the TCRdb copy retains only in-frame clones and omits some. The sample shows 200,000 or so clones, roughly 88% of them seen only once. The sample consisted of PBMCs or T cells enriched from blood (not recorded which). The source of these receptors is a woman aged 40-49 years with acute COVID-19.

This clone was seen a handful of times. The chain couples TRBV3-1 (or the pseudogene TRBV3-2) to TRBJ1-1; 7 bases line up with TRBD1. V lost 4 bases to trimming and J lost 11 bases; unmatched junction nucleotides: 22. The CDR3 has 17 amino acids. Germline CDR1 LGHDT, CDR2 YNNKEL (reference sequence). CDR3 region: CASSRKSNPRQGGWAFF. The DNA for the CDR3 is TGTGCCAGCAGCCGAAAAAGCAACCCCCGACAGGGCGGGTGGGCTTTCTTT.

The CDR3 loop reads CASSHTGVHEQYV. CDR3 DNA sequence: TGTGCCAGCAGCCACACAGGGGTCCACGAGCAGTACGTC. V and J are TRBV6-6 and TRBJ2-7; TRBD1 matches at 7 bases. The trim removed 6 bases at V and 5 bases at J, leaving 7 bases unmatched. The germline V gene has CDR1 MNHNY and CDR2 SVGAGI (reference sequence). CDR3 length equals 13 residues.

The V and J genes are TRBV19 and TRBJ2-3; 10 bases line up with TRBD2. Germline values: CDR1 LNHDA, CDR2 SQIVND (reference sequence). The length of the CDR3 is 17 residues. The ends lost 0 bases at V and 4 bases at J; junction bases unmatched: 7. CDR3 protein: CASSIDSGGTTADTQYF. CDR3 in DNA: TGTGCCAGTAGTATAGATAGCGGGGGGACTACAGCAGATACGCAGTATTTT. The full variable domain, rest sourced from reference TRBV19 and TRBJ2-3, is DGGITQSPKYLFRKEGQNVTLSCEQNLNHDAMYWYRQDPGQGLRLIYYSQIVNDFQKGDIAEGYSVSREKKESFPLTVTSAQKNPTAFYLCASSIDSGGTTADTQYFGPGTRLTVL.

The genes are TRBV5-1 and TRBJ1-2; 10 nucleotides agree with TRBD1. V was pared by 4 bases and J by 4 bases, with 7 bases of the junction left unmatched. The CDR3 is 15 amino acids. The germline gives CDR1 SGHRS, CDR2 YFSETQ. CDR3 in DNA: TGCGCCAGCAGCCAAGGACAGGGGGGATTCTATGGCTACACCTTC. This translates into CASSQGQGGFYGYTF.

This clone was seen a single time. J is TRBJ2-7 and V is TRBV24-1; no firm D call. The length of the CDR3 is 12 residues. Trimming took 9 bases from V and 1 from J, leaving 9 bases between them. Germline V gene sequence: CDR1 KGHDR, CDR2 SFDVKD. CDR3 DNA sequence: TGTGCCACCCCGAACTATTCCTACGAGCAGTACTTC. This gives the protein CATPNYSYEQYF.

The chain couples TRBV5-1 to TRBJ1-4; D perhaps matches TRBD1 (6 bases). Germline-derived CDR1 and CDR2 are SGHRS and YFSETQ. The V gene lost 5 bases and the J gene lost 3 bases, with 11 bases spanning the gap. The CDR3 totals 14 residues. This chain's CDR3 is CASSTTGSNEKLFF. DNA for the CDR3: TGCGCCAGCAGTACGACAGGATCTAATGAAAAACTGTTTTTT.

A note on this clone: A read error may account for a junction end that differs from germline. The chain uses TRBV18 and TRBJ1-1; unclear D gene. Germline values: CDR1 KGHSH, CDR2 LQKENI. The CDR3 length is 13 residues. Written as DNA, the CDR3 is TGTGCCAGCTCCCCACTGGGCTTGTCTGAAGCTTTCTTT. Protein product: CASSPLGLSEAFF.

The rearrangement links TRBV28 to TRBJ1-3, with D unclear. The CDR3 sequence is 16 residues long. V lost 4 bases, J lost 0 bases, and 13 bases lay in between. Per the germline V gene, CDR1 is MDHEN and CDR2 is SYDVKM. DNA for the CDR3: TGTGCCAGCAGTTCCCTGACTGTAACCTCTGGAAACACCATATATTTT. Translation gives CASSSLTVTSGNTIYF. Based on the CDR3 plus reference TRBV28 and TRBJ1-3, the full variable domain is DVKVTQSSRYLVKRTGEKVFLECVQDMDHENMFWYRQDPGLGLRLIYFSYDVKMKEKGDIPEGYSVSREKKERFSLILESASTNQTSMYLCASSSLTVTSGNTIYFGEGSWLTVV.

The rearrangement uses TRBV2 and TRBJ2-2; weak D call: TRBD2 (5 bases). Germline CDR1 and CDR2: SNHLY and FYNNEI. The germline V and J ends were trimmed by 3 bases and 0 bases, with 8 bases remaining between them. This CDR3 is built from 15 residues. The chain's CDR3 is CASSERAPNTGELFF. The CDR3 DNA follows: TGTGCCAGCAGTGAGAGGGCGCCGAACACCGGGGAGCTGTTTTTT.

This clone was observed a handful of times. The rearrangement uses TRBV10-3 and TRBJ1-1, with D possibly matching TRBD1 (6 bases). The V end was cut by 8 bases, the J end by 0 bases, with 16 bases between. The CDR3 spans 15 residues. CDR1 ENHRY and CDR2 SYGVKD come from the germline V gene. The CDR3 DNA follows: TGTGCCATCCAGGACAGTGGGAAGATGAACACTGAAGCTTTCTTT. Protein product: CAIQDSGKMNTEAFF.

CDR3 DNA: TGTGCCAGCAGACCAAGACAGAACACTGAAGCTTTCTTT. As protein: CASRPRQNTEAFF. This sequence joins TRBV2 and TRBJ1-1, with D uncertain. V lost 6 bases to trimming and J lost 1 base, with 9 bases between them. The CDR3 contains 13 residues. Germline V gives CDR1 SNHLY, CDR2 FYNNEI.

The V gene is TRBV29-1, the J gene TRBJ1-2; the D gene is possibly TRBD1 (5 bases). This CDR3 is 12 amino acids long. Germline CDR1 SQVTM, CDR2 ANQGSEA. The V and J ends lost 3 bases and 6 bases respectively, with 11 bases between them. CDR3 DNA: TGCAGCGTTGATCTTCCAGGGAATGGCTACACCTTC. Protein product: CSVDLPGNGYTF.

This chain connects TRBV11-2 to TRBJ2-1, with TRBD1 matching over 8 bases. Germline V gene data show CDR1 as SGHAT and CDR2 as FQNNGV. Trimming cost V 5 bases and J 0 bases; bases outside gene matches: 12. The CDR3 loop spans 18 amino acids. The CDR3: CASSRGTGQVSSYNEQFF. The DNA of the CDR3 is TGTGCCAGCAGCCGGGGGACGGGACAGGTGAGCTCCTACAATGAGCAGTTCTTC.

The chain uses TRBV5-1 and TRBJ2-5; TRBD2 matches 7 bases. Germline-derived CDR1 and CDR2 are SGHRS and YFSETQ. V trimming: 0 bases; J trimming: 4 bases; junction bases outside the gene matches: 6. There are 15 residues in the CDR3. The CDR3 reads CASSLVPSGAETQYF. CDR3 sequence (DNA): TGCGCCAGCAGCTTGGTCCCGAGCGGGGCAGAGACCCAGTACTTC.

The genes are TRBV19 and TRBJ1-1; 7 nucleotides align to TRBD1. Germline CDR1 and CDR2: LNHDA and SQIVND (reference sequence). V was clipped by 8 bases and J by 0 bases; unmatched bases: 9. This CDR3 is built from 15 residues. CDR3 bases: TGTGCCAGTCACACATTAACAGGGGTGAACACTGAAGCTTTCTTT. This codes for CASHTLTGVNTEAFF.

This clone was found once. The chain is built from TRBV3-1 (or the pseudogene TRBV3-2) and TRBJ2-1; D possibly corresponds to TRBD2 (5 bases). Germline V gives CDR1 LGHDT, CDR2 YNNKEL (reference sequence). Deletions cut 1 base from V and 8 bases from J, with 15 bases between. The CDR3 runs to 15 residues. Here the CDR3 DNA reads TGTGCCAGCAGCCAAGGGCCCAGCGGCATGGATGAGCAGTTCTTC. It encodes CASSQGPSGMDEQFF.